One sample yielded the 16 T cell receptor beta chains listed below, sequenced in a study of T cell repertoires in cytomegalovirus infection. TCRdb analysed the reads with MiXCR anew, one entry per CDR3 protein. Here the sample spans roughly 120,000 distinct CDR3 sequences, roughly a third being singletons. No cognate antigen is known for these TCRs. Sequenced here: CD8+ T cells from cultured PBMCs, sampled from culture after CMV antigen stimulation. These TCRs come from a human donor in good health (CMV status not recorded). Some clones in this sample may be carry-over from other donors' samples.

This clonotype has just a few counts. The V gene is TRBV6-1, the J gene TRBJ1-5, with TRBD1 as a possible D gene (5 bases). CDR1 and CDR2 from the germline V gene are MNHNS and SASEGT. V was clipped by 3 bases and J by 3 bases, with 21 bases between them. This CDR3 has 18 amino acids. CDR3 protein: CASSDERGLGAYNQPQHF. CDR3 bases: TGTGCCAGCAGTGACGAACGGGGGTTAGGGGCTTACAATCAGCCCCAGCATTTT.

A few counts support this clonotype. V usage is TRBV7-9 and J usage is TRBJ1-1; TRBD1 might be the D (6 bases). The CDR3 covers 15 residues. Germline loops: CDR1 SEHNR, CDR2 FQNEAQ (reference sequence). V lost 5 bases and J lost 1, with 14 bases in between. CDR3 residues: CASSKTGTKNTEAFF. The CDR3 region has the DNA TGTGCCAGCAGCAAAACCGGGACAAAGAACACTGAAGCTTTCTTT.

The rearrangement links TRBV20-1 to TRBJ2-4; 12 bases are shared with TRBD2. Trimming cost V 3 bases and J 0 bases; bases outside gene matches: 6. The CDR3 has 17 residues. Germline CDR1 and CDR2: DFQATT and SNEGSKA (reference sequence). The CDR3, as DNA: TGCAGTGCTAGTCTAGCGGGGGGGCATCTAGCCAAAAACATTCAGTACTTC. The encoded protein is CSASLAGGHLAKNIQYF.

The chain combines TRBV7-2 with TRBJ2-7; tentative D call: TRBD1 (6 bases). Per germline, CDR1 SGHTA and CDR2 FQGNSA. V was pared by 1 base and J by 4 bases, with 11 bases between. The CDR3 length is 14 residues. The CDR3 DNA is TGTGCCAGCAGCTTAGGGGACATATATTACGAGCAGTACTTC. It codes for CASSLGDIYYEQYF.

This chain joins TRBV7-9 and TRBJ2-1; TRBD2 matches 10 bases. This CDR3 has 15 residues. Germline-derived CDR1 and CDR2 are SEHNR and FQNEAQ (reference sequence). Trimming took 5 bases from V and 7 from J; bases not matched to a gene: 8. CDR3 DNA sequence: TGTGCCAGCAGCCAAACTAGCGGGGAGCTAAATGAGCAGTTCTTC. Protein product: CASSQTSGELNEQFF.

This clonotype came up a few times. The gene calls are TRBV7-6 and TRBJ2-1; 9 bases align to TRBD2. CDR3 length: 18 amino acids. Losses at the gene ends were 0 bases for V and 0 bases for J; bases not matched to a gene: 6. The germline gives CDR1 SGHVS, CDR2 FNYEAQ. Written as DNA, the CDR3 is TGTGCCAGCAGCTTAGCGTGGGGTAGCGGGGGCTCCTACAATGAGCAGTTCTTC. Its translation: CASSLAWGSGGSYNEQFF.

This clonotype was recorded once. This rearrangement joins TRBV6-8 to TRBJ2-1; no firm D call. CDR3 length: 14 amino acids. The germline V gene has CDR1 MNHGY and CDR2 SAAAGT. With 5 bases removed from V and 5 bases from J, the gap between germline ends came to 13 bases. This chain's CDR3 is CASSVIAEHNEQFF. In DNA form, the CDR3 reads TGTGCCAGCAGTGTGATTGCAGAGCACAATGAGCAGTTCTTC.

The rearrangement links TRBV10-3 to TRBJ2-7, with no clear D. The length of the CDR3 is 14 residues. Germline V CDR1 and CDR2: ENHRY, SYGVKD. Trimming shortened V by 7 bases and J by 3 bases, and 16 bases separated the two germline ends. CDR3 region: CAIMDVNQDYEQYF. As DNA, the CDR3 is TGTGCCATCATGGACGTCAACCAGGACTACGAGCAGTACTTC.

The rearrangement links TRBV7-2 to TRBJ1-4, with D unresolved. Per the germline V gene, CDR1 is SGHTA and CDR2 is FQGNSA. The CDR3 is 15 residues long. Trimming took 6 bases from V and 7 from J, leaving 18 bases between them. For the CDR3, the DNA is TGTGCCAGCAGTAATTGGCAGGTTTTTGGTGAAAAACTGTTTTTT. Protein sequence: CASSNWQVFGEKLFF.

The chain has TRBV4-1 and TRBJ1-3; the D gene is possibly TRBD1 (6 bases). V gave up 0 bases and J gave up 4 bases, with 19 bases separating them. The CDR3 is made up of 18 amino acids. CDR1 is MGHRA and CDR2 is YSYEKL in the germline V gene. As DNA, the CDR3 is TGCGCCAGCAGCCAAGAGATTAGAGCTCGGGGGCGCGGAAACACCATATATTTT. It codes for CASSQEIRARGRGNTIYF.

The CDR3 DNA sequence: TGTGCCAGCAGCTTATCTTCGAGCGGGGAGAAAACAGATACGCAGTATTTT. It codes for CASSLSSSGEKTDTQYF. This sequence joins TRBV11-2 and TRBJ2-3; 7 nucleotides align to TRBD2. There are 17 residues in the CDR3. V was clipped by 2 bases and J by 3 bases; unmatched bases: 11. The germline CDR1 and CDR2 sequences are SGHAT and FQNNGV.

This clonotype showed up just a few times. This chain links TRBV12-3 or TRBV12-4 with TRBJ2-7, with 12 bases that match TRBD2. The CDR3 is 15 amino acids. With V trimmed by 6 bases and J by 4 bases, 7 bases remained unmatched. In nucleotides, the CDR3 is TGTGCCAGCAGCATGACTAGCGGGGGACTATACGAGCAGTACTTC. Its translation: CASSMTSGGLYEQYF.

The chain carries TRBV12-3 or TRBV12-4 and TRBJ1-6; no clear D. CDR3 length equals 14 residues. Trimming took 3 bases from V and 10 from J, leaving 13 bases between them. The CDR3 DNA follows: TGTGCCAGCAGTTTGGGTCCGGAGGAGTCACCCCTCCACTTT. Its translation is CASSLGPEESPLHF.

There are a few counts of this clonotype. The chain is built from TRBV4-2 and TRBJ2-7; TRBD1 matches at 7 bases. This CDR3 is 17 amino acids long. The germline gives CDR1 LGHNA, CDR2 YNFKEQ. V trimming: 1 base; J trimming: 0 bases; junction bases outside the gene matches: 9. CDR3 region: CASSQGTWDSLSYEQYF. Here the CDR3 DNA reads TGTGCCAGCAGCCAAGGGACCTGGGACAGCCTCTCCTACGAGCAGTACTTC.

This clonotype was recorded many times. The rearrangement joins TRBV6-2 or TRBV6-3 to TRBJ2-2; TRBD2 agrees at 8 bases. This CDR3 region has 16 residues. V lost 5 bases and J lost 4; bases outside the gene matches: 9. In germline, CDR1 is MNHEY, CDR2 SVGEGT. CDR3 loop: CASSPGGATATGELFF. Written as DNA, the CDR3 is TGTGCCAGCAGTCCCGGGGGGGCTACGGCCACCGGGGAGCTGTTTTTT.

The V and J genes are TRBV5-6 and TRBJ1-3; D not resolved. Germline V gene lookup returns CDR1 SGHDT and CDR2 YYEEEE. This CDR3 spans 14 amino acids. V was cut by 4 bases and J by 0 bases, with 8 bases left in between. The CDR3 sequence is CASSPGNSGNTIYF. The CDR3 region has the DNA TGTGCCAGCAGCCCGGGAAACTCTGGAAACACCATATATTTT.